The text below deals with one T cell receptor (beta chain). Its target antigen remains unknown. Per-base quality was not reported, and no clone a single base away is much larger than it. Donors were healthy HIV-negative adults with no recently reported acute infections or vaccinations. Every donor was a Caucasian adult living in Nashville, Tennessee, USA. CD4+ T cells were enriched by magnetic negative selection, after which naive cells were positively selected on CD45RA and the negative fraction was taken as the memory subset. After blood collection by leukapheresis, PBMCs were isolated using Ficoll-Histopaque density gradient centrifugation and then cryopreserved in the vapor phase of liquid nitrogen. Purity and quantity of every magnetically sorted T cell population were checked by analytical flow cytometry. Genomic DNA was isolated from every sorted fraction and measured by UV absorbance on a Nanodrop 2000c.

The data originate from a study of shared clonotypes between healthy human individuals (dated by TCRdb to the early 2020s). Regarding the complete study: Three men and a couple of women, aged 18 to 49 years, made up the cohort. Per donor, three plates each were used for CD4 naive and CD4 memory, two for CD8 naive, and one for CD8 memory. Blood TCR repertoires of a handful of healthy adults were deeply sequenced to estimate repertoire size and the extent of clonotype sharing between individuals. Libraries were prepared and TCR repertoires were sequenced by different laboratories using diverse techniques, in order to increase sequencing depth and limit assay-specific biases. Each donor's leukapheresis produced roughly between roughly 0.85 and 9.5 billion PBMCs.

CDR1 and CDR2 were assigned from the germline V gene as SGHVS and FNYEAQ. CDR3 length: 13 amino acids, cysteine to phenylalanine. Only the CDR3 DNA is retained, 39 bases long and in frame from the first base. Cut back by 4 bases and 4 bases, the V and J ends lie 10 bases apart. Using the deep immunoSEQ assay, multiplex PCR amplified TCR CDR3 regions from genomic DNA. Extracted genomic DNA from each cell subset was distributed evenly across all wells of several immunoSEQ 96-well plates, and each plate was treated as a replicate. For sorted subsets, approximately 200 ng of genomic DNA, equivalent to 30,000 or so T cell genomes, went into each replicate PCR. Purified libraries were measured with a Qubit 3.0 fluorometer, size-checked on a Bioanalyzer 2100, and measured again with the KAPA Library Quantification kit. Each immunoSEQ 96-well plate was sequenced on its own single-read 150-cycle Illumina NextSeq 550 flow cell. The authors' pipeline ran thus. The immunoSEQ output contained only junctional sequences without quality scores, so filtering could not match that applied to full-length reads. To assign V/J genes and CDR3, sequences were annotated against IMGT germline references using PyIR, a Python wrapper for IgBLAST v1.9. Reads were removed for weak V/J assignments (E-value above 1e-6), missing CDR3, stop codons, out-of-frame junctions, or ambiguous translated residues. V3J clonotypes were defined as sequences sharing the same inferred V gene, J gene, and CDR3 amino acid sequence. The percentage overlap between two repertoires was calculated by dividing the number of shared unique clonotypes by the size of the smaller repertoire. RTK rarefaction, the Chao1 estimator, and Recon v2.1 estimates of unobserved clonotypes were used to assess repertoire richness. OLGA was used to compute generation probabilities for all TCRbeta clonotypes that the gDNA method yielded from a handful of donors. The table was pulled from immuneACCESS by TCRdb, which kept in-frame rearrangements only. Such tables lose some clones; where checked, under half of the loss comes from unresolved V genes, and the rest has no known cause. The V and J calls and the clone size are those of that table, but D and trimming were determined from the DNA. This sample holds around 1,100,000 clones; approximately 75% were observed only once. The ten top clones hold 0.89% of the sample.

The full study reports these points: Pairwise subsampling indicated that sequencing depth was expected to affect the degree of clonotype sharing among donors. Rarefaction of sorted-subset datasets indicated incomplete sequencing despite the large sequencing depth. Only blood was sampled, and tissue TCR repertoires likely differ from those in blood. Higher generation probabilities were observed for clonotypes shared by all four sorted-subset donors than for non-shared clonotypes. Across a handful of donors, approximately 4.9% of naive CD4, approximately 3.5% of naive CD8, under 2.5% of memory CD4, and under 0.45% of memory CD8 clonotypes were shared. The small number of donors limited the genetic and exposure-history diversity represented. Larger estimated clonotype richness was generally found for naive subsets than for memory subsets.

Material for sequencing was memory CD4+ T cells from PBMCs. The cell subset or site label corresponds to: CD45RA-negative fraction. The sequence is built from TRBV7-6 and TRBJ1-1; the best D guess is TRBD1, with 5 bases matching. The TCR was taken from a man between 18 and 35 years old in good health. Some clones in this sample may be carry-over from other donors' samples. The CDR3 reads as follows: CASSSQESTEAFF. The bases read TGTGCCAGCAGCTCACAGGAATCCACTGAAGCTTTCTTT.